What follows is one T cell receptor (beta chain) and its context. Its specificity is unknown. CD45RO-negative CD8 cells positively selected for CCR7 made up the naive population, which excluded terminally differentiated effector memory CD45RA+ cells. This entry is derived from a study of shared clonotypes between healthy human individuals. In the study overall: Each donor contributed plates that comprised three CD4 naive, three CD4 memory, two CD8 naive and one CD8 memory.

The study, taken as a whole, reports: Rarefaction exposed incomplete sorted-subset sequencing despite large depth. The researchers took only blood, and tissue repertoires probably look different.

V trimming: 7 bases; J trimming: 0 bases; junction bases outside the gene matches: 6. Germline CDR1 MNHNS, CDR2 SASEGT. The CDR3 totals 15 residues. Per the original data handling: ImmunoSEQ output lacked quality scores and full-length reads, limiting matched filtering. The method was immunoSEQ multiplex PCR; TCRdb's version includes in-frame clones alone and lacks a portion of them. Clone size and the V and J calls come from that table; the DNA yielded D and trimming. The data hold about 1.9 million clones, with roughly 95% observed a single time. Source material: naive CD8+ T cells from PBMCs. The rearrangement links TRBV6-1 to TRBJ2-7, with 10 bases that match TRBD2. This receptor was taken from a young man in good health. Some clones in this sample may be carry-over from other donors' samples. The CDR3 sequence: CASTSGLAASYEQYF. DNA of the CDR3: TGTGCCAGCACCTCAGGACTAGCGGCCTCCTACGAGCAGTACTTC.